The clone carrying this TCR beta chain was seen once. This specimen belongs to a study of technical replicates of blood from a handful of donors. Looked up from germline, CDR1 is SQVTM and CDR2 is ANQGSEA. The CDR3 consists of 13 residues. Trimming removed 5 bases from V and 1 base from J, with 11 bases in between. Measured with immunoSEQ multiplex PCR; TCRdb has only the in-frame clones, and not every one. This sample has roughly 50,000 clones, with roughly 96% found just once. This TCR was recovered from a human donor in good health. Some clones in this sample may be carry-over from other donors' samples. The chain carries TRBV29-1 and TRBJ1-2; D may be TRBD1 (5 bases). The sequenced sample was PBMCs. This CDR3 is CSVLVGGNYGYTF. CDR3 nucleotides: TGCAGCGTTTTGGTCGGGGGTAACTATGGCTACACCTTC.